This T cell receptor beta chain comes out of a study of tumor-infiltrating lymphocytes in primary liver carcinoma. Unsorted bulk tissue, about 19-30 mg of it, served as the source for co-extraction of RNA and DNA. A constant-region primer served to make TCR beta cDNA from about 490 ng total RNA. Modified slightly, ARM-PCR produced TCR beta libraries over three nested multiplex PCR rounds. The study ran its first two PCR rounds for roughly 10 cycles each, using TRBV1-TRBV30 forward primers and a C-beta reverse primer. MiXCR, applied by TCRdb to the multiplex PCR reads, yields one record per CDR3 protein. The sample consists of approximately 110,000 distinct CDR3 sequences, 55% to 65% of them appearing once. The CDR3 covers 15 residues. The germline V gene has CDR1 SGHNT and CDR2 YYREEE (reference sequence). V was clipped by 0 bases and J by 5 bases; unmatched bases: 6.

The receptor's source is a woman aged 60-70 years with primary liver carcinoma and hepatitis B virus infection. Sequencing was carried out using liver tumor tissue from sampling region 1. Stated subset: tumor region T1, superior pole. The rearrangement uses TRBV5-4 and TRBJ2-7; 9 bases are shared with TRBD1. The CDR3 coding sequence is TGTGCCAGCAGCTTGGAGGGGACAGGGTTCGACGAGCAGTACTTC. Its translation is CASSLEGTGFDEQYF.